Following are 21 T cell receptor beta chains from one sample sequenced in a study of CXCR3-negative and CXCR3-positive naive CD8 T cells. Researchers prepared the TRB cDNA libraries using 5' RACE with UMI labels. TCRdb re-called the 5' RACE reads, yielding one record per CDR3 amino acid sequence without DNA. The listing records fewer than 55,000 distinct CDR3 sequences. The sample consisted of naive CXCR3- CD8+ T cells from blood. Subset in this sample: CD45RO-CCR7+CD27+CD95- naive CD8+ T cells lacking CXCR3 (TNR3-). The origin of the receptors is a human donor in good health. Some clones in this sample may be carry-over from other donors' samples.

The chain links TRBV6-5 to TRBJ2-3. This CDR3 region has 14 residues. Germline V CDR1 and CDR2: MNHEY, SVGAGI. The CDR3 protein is CASSYFGSTDTQYF.

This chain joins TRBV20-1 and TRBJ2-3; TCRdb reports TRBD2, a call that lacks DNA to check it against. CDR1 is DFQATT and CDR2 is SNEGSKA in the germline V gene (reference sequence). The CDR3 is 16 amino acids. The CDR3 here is CSARDEGTLSTDTQYF.

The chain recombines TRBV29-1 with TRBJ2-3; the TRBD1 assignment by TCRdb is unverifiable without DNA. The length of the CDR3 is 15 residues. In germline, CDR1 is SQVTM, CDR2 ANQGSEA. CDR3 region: CSVEGTGVKADTQYF.

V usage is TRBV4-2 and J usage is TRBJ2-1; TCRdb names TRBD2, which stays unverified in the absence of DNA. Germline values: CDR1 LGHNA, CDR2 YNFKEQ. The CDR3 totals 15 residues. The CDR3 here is CASSQLAAGYNEQFF.

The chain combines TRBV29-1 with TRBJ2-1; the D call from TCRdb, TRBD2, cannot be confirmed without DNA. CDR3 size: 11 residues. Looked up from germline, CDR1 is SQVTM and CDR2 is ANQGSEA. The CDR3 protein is CSAQRDNEQFF.

The CDR3 region is CASGPNWSGETQYF. V and J are TRBV12-3 or TRBV12-4 and TRBJ2-5; TCRdb proposes TRBD1, but this gene call is untestable without DNA. The CDR3 is made up of 14 amino acids.

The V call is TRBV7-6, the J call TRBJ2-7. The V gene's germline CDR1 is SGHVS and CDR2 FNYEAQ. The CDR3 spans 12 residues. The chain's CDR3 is CASSLGQDEQYF. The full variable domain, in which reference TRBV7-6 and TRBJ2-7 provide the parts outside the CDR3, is GAGVSQSPRYKVTKRGQDVALRCDPISGHVSLYWYRQALGQGPEFLTYFNYEAQQDKSGLPNDRFSAERPEGSISTLTIQRTEQRDSAMYRCASSLGQDEQYFGPGTRLTVT.

The CDR3 region is CASSTLTNYGYTF. The V gene is TRBV27, the J gene TRBJ1-2. The CDR3 sequence is 13 residues long. Germline V gene lookup returns CDR1 MNHEY and CDR2 SMNVEV (reference sequence).

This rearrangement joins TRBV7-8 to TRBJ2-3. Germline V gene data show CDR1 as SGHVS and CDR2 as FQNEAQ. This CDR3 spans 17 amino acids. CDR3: CASSLGLAISSTDTQYF.

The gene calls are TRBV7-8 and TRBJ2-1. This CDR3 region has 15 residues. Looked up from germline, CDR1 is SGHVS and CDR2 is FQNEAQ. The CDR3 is CASSLAAVAYNEQFF.

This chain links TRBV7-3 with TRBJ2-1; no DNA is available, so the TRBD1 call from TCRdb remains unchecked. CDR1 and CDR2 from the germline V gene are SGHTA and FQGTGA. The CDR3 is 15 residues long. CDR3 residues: CASSFRQGAINEQFF.

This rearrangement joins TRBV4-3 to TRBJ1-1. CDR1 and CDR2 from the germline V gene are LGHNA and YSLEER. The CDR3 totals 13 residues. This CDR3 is CASSQGDITEAFF.

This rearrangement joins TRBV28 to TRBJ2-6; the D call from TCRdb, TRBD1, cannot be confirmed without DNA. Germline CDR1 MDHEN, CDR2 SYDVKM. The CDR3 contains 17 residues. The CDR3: CASSLWGAPSGANVLTF.

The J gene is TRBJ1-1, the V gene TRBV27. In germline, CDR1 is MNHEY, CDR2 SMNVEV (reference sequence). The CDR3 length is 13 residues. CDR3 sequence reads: CASSLDGNTEAFF.

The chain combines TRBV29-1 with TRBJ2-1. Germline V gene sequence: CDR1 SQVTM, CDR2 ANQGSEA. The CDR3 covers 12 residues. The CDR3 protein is CSVVVGNNEQFF.

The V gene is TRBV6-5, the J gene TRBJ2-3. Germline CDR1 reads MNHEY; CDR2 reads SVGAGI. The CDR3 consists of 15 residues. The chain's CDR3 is CASSYSAASTDTQYF.

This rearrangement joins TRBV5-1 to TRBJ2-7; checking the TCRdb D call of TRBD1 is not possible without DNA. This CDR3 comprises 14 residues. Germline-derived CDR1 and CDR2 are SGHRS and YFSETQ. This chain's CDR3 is CASSSETVGYEQYF.

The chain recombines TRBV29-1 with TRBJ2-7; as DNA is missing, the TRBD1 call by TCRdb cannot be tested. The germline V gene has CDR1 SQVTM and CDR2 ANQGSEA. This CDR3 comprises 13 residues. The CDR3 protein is CSVKTGGNYEQYF.

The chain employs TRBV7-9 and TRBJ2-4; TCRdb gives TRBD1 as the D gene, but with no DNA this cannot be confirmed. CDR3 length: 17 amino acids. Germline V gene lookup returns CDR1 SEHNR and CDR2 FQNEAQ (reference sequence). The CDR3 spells CASSSGVTGVAKNIQYF.

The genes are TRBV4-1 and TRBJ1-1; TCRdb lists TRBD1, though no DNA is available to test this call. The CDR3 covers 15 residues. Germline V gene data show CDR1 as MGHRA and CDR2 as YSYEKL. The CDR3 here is CASSQDTDTNTEAFF.

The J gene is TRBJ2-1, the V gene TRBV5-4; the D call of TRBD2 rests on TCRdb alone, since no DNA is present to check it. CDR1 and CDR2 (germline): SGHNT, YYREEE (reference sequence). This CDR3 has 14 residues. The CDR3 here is CASSLAWTGNEQFF.